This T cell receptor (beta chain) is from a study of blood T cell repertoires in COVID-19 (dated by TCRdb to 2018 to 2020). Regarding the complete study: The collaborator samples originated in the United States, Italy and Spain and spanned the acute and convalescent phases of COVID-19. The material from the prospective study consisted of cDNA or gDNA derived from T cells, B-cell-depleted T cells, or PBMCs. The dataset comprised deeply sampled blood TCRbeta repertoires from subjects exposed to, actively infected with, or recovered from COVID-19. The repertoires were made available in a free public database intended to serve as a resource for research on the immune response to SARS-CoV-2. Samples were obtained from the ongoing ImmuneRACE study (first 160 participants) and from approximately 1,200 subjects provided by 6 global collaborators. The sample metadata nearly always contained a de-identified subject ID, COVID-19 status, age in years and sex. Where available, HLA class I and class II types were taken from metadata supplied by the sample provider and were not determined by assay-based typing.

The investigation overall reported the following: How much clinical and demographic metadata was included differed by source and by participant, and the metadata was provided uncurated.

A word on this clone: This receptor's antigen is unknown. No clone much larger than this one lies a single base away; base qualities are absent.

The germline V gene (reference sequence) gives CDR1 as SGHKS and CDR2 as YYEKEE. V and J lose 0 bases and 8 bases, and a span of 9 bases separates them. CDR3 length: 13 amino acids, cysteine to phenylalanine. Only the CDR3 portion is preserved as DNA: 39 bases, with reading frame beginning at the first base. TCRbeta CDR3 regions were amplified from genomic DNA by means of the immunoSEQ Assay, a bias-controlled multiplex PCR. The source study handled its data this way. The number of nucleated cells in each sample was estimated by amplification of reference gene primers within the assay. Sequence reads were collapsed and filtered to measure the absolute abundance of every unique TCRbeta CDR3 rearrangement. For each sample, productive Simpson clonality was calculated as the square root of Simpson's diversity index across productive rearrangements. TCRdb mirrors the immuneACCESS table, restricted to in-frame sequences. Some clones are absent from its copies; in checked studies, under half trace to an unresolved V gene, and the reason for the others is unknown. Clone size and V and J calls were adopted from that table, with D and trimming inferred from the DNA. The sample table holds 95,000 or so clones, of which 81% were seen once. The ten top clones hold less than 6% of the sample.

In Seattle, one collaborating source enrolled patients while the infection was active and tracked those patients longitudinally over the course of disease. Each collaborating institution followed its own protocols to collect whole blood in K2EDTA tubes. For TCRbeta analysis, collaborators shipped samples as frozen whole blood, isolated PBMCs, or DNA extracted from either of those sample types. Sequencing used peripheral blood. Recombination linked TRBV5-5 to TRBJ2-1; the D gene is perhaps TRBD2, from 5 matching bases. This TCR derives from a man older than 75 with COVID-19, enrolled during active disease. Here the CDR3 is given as CASSLGGSDEQFF. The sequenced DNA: TGTGCCAGCAGCTTGGGAGGGAGTGATGAGCAGTTCTTC.